The entry that follows covers one TCR beta chain sequence. The protocol was immunoSEQ multiplex PCR, while the TCRdb copy is restricted to in-frame clones and leaves out a portion. The data hold approximately 440,000 clones, with more than 70% observed a single time. Enrolment of Seattle patients took place during active infection, and they were followed longitudinally. The CDR3 has 15 residues. V lost 2 bases, J lost 0 bases, and 10 bases lay in between. Germline lookup yields CDR1 SGHAT and CDR2 FQNNGV. This sample is part of a study of blood T cell repertoires in COVID-19. About the research overall: Donors in the United States, Italy and Spain gave samples during acute or convalescent COVID-19.

This sequence joins TRBV11-2 and TRBJ1-2; D not resolved. This sequence originates from a woman aged 50 to 65 with COVID-19, enrolled during active disease. Sequencing used peripheral blood. The CDR3 DNA is TGTGCCAGCAGCTTATTCGGAGGAGCTAACTATGGCTACACCTTC. It yields the protein CASSLFGGANYGYTF.